These 29 T cell receptor beta chains were sequenced from one sample in a study of vaccination and CD4 T cells after COVID-19. For these TCRs, the target antigens are not known. An Oncomine TCR Beta short-read assay was used to sequence the DNA from cultured CD4+ T cells. MiXCR was run by TCRdb on the PCR reads, yielding one entry per CDR3 protein. The table has about 15,000 distinct CDR3 sequences, around 70% seen once. Noted treatment: roughly 11-day PBMC culture with coronavirus spike peptide pools or control peptides (ViraFEST assay). The sequenced sample was CD4+ T cells from blood, cultured in vitro. The receptors were sampled from a human donor who had recovered from COVID-19.

This chain uses TRBV25-1 with TRBJ1-2; no firm D call. The CDR3 loop spans 14 amino acids. In germline, CDR1 is MGHDK, CDR2 SYGVNS. V shed 3 bases and J shed 8 bases, with 16 bases lying between them. The CDR3, as DNA: TGTGCCAGCAGTGAGGGTGGCAGGATGGAGGGCTACACCTTC. Its translation: CASSEGGRMEGYTF.

The chain recombines TRBV12-3 or TRBV12-4 with TRBJ1-2; no firm D call. The CDR3 contains 12 residues. Between the trimmed V and J ends, which lost 1 base and 9 bases, there was a span of 9 bases. The CDR3 is CASSLGRVRYTF. The CDR3 nucleotides are TGTGCCAGCAGTTTAGGTCGGGTCCGCTACACCTTC.

This clonotype came up a few times. This rearrangement joins TRBV19 to TRBJ1-6; D gene unclear. The V gene's germline CDR1 is LNHDA and CDR2 SQIVND (reference sequence). CDR3 size: 12 residues. The germline V and J ends were trimmed by 9 bases and 10 bases, with 13 bases remaining between them. CDR3 loop: CASRAQVSPLHF. In DNA form, the CDR3 reads TGTGCCAGCCGGGCCCAGGTGTCACCCCTCCACTTT.

V usage is TRBV5-1 and J usage is TRBJ1-2; D not certain. Germline V gives CDR1 SGHRS, CDR2 YFSETQ. This CDR3 region has 15 residues. With 1 base removed from V and 0 bases from J, the gap between germline ends came to 10 bases. In DNA form, the CDR3 reads TGCGCCAGCAGCTTGAGTTTAGCACCTAACTATGGCTACACCTTC. It specifies CASSLSLAPNYGYTF. Looking up the rest from reference TRBV5-1 and TRBJ1-2 gives the full variable domain: KAGVTQTPRYLIKTRGQQVTLSCSPISGHRSVSWYQQTPGQGLQFLFEYFSETQRNKGNFPGRFSGRQFSNSRSEMNVSTLELGDSALYLCASSLSLAPNYGYTFGSGTRLTVV.

The CDR3 DNA follows: TGTGCCAGCAGCAAAGAGGTCCGGGCAAGTACCTTC. The encoded protein is CASSKEVRASTF. The chain links TRBV21-1 to TRBJ1-2; no DNA check was done on the table's D call, TRBD1. TRBV21-1 is annotated as a pseudogene. This CDR3 comprises 12 residues.

This clonotype was picked up a small number of times. The chain employs TRBV2 and TRBJ2-2, with 10 bases aligning to TRBD2. J gave up 6 bases and V 7 bases, and 11 bases lay outside the gene matches. This CDR3 has 16 amino acids. Germline V gene lookup returns CDR1 SNHLY and CDR2 FYNNEI. The CDR3 sequence is CASTRGGSGRAGELFF. The CDR3 nucleotides are TGTGCCAGCACTCGGGGGGGAAGCGGGAGGGCCGGGGAGCTGTTTTTT.

The chain combines TRBV10-3 with TRBJ2-7; D remains ambiguous. Trimming took 3 bases from V and 6 from J, leaving 9 bases between them. The CDR3 is made up of 12 amino acids. Germline loops: CDR1 ENHRY, CDR2 SYGVKD. CDR3 region: CAISDGSLEQYF. The CDR3 region has the DNA TGTGCCATCAGTGATGGGTCTCTCGAGCAGTACTTC.

The chain recombines TRBV27 with TRBJ2-1; unclear D gene. CDR3 length: 12 residues. Deletions cut 8 bases from V and 6 bases from J, with 11 bases between. The germline V gene has CDR1 MNHEY and CDR2 SMNVEV (reference sequence). In DNA, the CDR3 is TGTGCCAGCGTAGGTCCTCGCAATGAGCAGTTCTTC. Residues: CASVGPRNEQFF.

The chain combines TRBV7-3 with TRBJ2-3, with 12 bases fitting TRBD2. Germline lookup yields CDR1 SGHTA and CDR2 FQGTGA. The trim removed 2 bases at V and 0 bases at J, leaving 9 bases unmatched. The CDR3 contains 19 residues. The CDR3 loop reads CASSLWRTSGITSTDTQYF. The CDR3 DNA sequence: TGTGCCAGCAGCTTATGGAGGACTAGCGGGATTACTAGCACAGATACGCAGTATTTT.

The table lists this clonotype with a count of one. The chain couples TRBV7-2 to TRBJ2-5; no reliable D call. Germline-derived CDR1 and CDR2 are SGHTA and FQGNSA. Trimming took 7 bases from V and 1 from J, leaving 10 bases between them. This CDR3 region has 13 residues. The CDR3 reads CASTTYSQETQYF. The CDR3 DNA is TGTGCCAGCACCACTTACTCCCAAGAGACCCAGTACTTC. The variable domain in full, completed from reference TRBV7-2 and TRBJ2-5, reads GAGVSQSPSNKVTEKGKDVELRCDPISGHTALYWYRQSLGQGLEFLIYFQGNSAPDKSGLPSDRFSAERTGGSVSTLTIQRTQQEDSAVYLCASTTYSQETQYFGPGTRLLVL.

The chain uses TRBV25-1 and TRBJ1-5; a weak D match, TRBD1 (5 bases). The CDR3 consists of 14 residues. The germline gives CDR1 MGHDK, CDR2 SYGVNS. Deletions cut 8 bases from V and 1 base from J, with 12 bases between. The CDR3: CASAQGSSNQPQHF. Written as DNA, the CDR3 is TGTGCCAGCGCCCAGGGTAGCAGCAATCAGCCCCAGCATTTT. The full variable domain, rest sourced from reference TRBV25-1 and TRBJ1-5, is EADIYQTPRYLVIGTGKKITLECSQTMGHDKMYWYQQDPGMELHLIHYSYGVNSTEKGDLSSESTVSRIRTEHFPLTLESARPSHTSQYLCASAQGSSNQPQHFGDGTRLSIL.

The chain combines TRBV10-2 with TRBJ1-2; possibly TRBD1 for D (5 bases). Germline CDR1 reads WSHSY; CDR2 reads SAAADI. Trimming cost V 4 bases and J 4 bases, with 10 bases left between them. This CDR3 is built from 13 residues. The CDR3 region has the DNA TGCGCCAGCAGTGCAACAGGTGGCTATGGCTACACCTTC. The encoded protein is CASSATGGYGYTF.

This clonotype was seen a single time. V gene TRBV12-3 or TRBV12-4 combines with J gene TRBJ1-2; 7 bases align to TRBD1. V was pared by 5 bases and J by 4 bases, with 7 bases of the junction left unmatched. This CDR3 is built from 14 residues. CDR3 DNA: TGTGCCAGCAGTCCGGACAGGTCTTCCTATGGCTACACCTTC. Translation: CASSPDRSSYGYTF.

The chain employs TRBV6-5 and TRBJ1-1, with D perhaps matching TRBD1 (5 bases). CDR1 is MNHEY and CDR2 is SVGAGI in the germline V gene. V was pared by 0 bases and J by 2 bases, with 16 bases between. The CDR3 has 17 residues. CDR3 region: CASSYSRGNRLNTEAFF. In nucleotides, the CDR3 is TGTGCCAGCAGTTACTCCCGGGGGAACAGACTAAACACTGAAGCTTTCTTT.

This chain uses TRBV7-2 with TRBJ2-5; 13 nucleotides align to TRBD2. This CDR3 contains 19 residues. V trimming: 2 bases; J trimming: 1 base; junction bases outside the gene matches: 10. Germline values: CDR1 SGHTA, CDR2 FQGNSA. The CDR3 sequence: CASSLKWTTSGRGQETQYF. The CDR3 DNA is TGTGCCAGCAGCTTAAAATGGACCACTAGCGGGAGGGGCCAAGAGACCCAGTACTTC.

The chain has TRBV15 and TRBJ1-1; a weak D match, TRBD1 (6 bases). With 0 bases removed from V and 0 bases from J, the gap between germline ends came to 17 bases. The CDR3 runs 18 residues. CDR1 is LNHNV and CDR2 is YYDKDF in the germline V gene (reference sequence). CDR3 protein: CATSRDRLGDTVNTEAFF. CDR3 coding DNA: TGTGCCACCAGCAGAGATCGCCTGGGGGACACGGTGAACACTGAAGCTTTCTTT.

This clonotype has a handful of counts. V gene TRBV15 combines with J gene TRBJ1-2; TRBD1 agrees at 9 bases. In germline, CDR1 is LNHNV, CDR2 YYDKDF (reference sequence). This CDR3 is built from 17 residues. J was trimmed by 1 base and V by 3 bases; bases with no gene match: 9. The CDR3 bases are TGTGCCACCAGCAGGGGCCGAGGGACAGGGCTTAACTATGGCTACACCTTC. The encoded protein is CATSRGRGTGLNYGYTF.

The V call is TRBV20-1, the J call TRBJ1-2; the D gene is possibly TRBD1 (6 bases). This CDR3 is built from 15 residues. The germline V gene has CDR1 DFQATT and CDR2 SNEGSKA (reference sequence). With 5 bases removed from V and 7 bases from J, the gap between germline ends came to 23 bases. The DNA for the CDR3 is TGCAGTGCTCGGGAACTGATACAGGGTTTTGCTGGCTACACCTTC. Translation: CSARELIQGFAGYTF.

This clonotype has just a few counts. V and J are TRBV6-1 and TRBJ1-6; D is uncertain. CDR1 is MNHNS, CDR2 SASEGT, per germline. Trimming left V 0 bases short and J 5 bases short, with 2 bases between. CDR3 length equals 13 residues. The CDR3 loop reads CASSEADNSPLHF. CDR3 sequence (DNA): TGTGCCAGCAGTGAAGCTGATAATTCACCCCTCCACTTT.

The J gene is TRBJ2-5, the V gene TRBV11-2; 11 bases fit TRBD1. The CDR3 is 14 residues long. V dropped 4 bases and J dropped 4; count of bases not matched to a gene: 2. The germline gives CDR1 SGHAT, CDR2 FQNNGV. The CDR3 region has the DNA TGTGCCAGCAGCTGGGACAGGGGGGGAGAGACCCAGTACTTC. This translates into CASSWDRGGETQYF.

V is TRBV19 and J is TRBJ1-5; D remains unclear. V gave up 4 bases and J gave up 1 base, with 11 bases separating them. This CDR3 is built from 15 residues. Per the germline V gene, CDR1 is LNHDA and CDR2 is SQIVND (reference sequence). The CDR3: CASSTGGRSNQPQHF. The CDR3 DNA sequence: TGTGCCAGTAGTACCGGAGGCCGAAGCAATCAGCCCCAGCATTTT.

The chain has TRBV19 and TRBJ2-7; the D gene is possibly TRBD1 (6 bases). The germline gives CDR1 LNHDA, CDR2 SQIVND (reference sequence). Trimming removed 6 bases from V and 6 bases from J, with 15 bases in between. The CDR3 is 13 residues long. CDR3 protein: CASRTGVLGEQYF. Here the CDR3 DNA reads TGTGCCAGTAGGACAGGCGTATTGGGCGAGCAGTACTTC.

The chain employs TRBV20-1 and TRBJ1-3; D is possibly TRBD1 (6 bases). This CDR3 has 14 amino acids. Trimming cost V 4 bases and J 1 base, with 11 bases left between them. Germline V lookup: CDR1 DFQATT, CDR2 SNEGSKA (reference sequence). CDR3 protein: CSATDTGSGNTIYF. CDR3 bases: TGCAGTGCTACCGATACAGGGTCTGGAAACACCATATATTTT.

The V and J genes are TRBV7-2 and TRBJ1-2; the D is unclear. CDR1 and CDR2 (germline): SGHTA, FQGNSA. Trimming cost V 7 bases and J 8 bases, with 20 bases left between them. CDR3 size: 14 residues. CDR3 residues: CASTPRGGVRGYTF. As DNA, the CDR3 is TGTGCCAGCACCCCCCGGGGTGGGGTCCGGGGCTACACCTTC. Using reference TRBV7-2 and TRBJ1-2 for the parts outside the CDR3, the full variable domain is GAGVSQSPSNKVTEKGKDVELRCDPISGHTALYWYRQSLGQGLEFLIYFQGNSAPDKSGLPSDRFSAERTGGSVSTLTIQRTQQEDSAVYLCASTPRGGVRGYTFGSGTRLTVV.

The J gene is TRBJ1-1, the V gene TRBV6-5; D ambiguous. The CDR3 has 14 residues. V was clipped by 1 base and J by 2 bases, with 8 bases between them. The germline V gene encodes CDR1 MNHEY and CDR2 SVGAGI. This chain's CDR3 is CASSYLAANTEAFF. CDR3 coding DNA: TGTGCCAGCAGTTACTTGGCGGCCAACACTGAAGCTTTCTTT.

In this sample, this clonotype turned up a few times. This CDR3 reads CATSSTGRGHGYTF. The CDR3 DNA is TGTGCCACCAGTAGCACAGGGCGAGGCCATGGCTACACCTTC. J is TRBJ1-2 and V is TRBV24-1; TRBD1 might be the D (6 bases). The V and J ends lost 6 bases and 6 bases respectively, with 16 bases between them. CDR3 size: 14 residues. Germline lookup yields CDR1 KGHDR and CDR2 SFDVKD.

This rearrangement joins TRBV6-1 to TRBJ1-2, with TRBD1 identical over 7 bases. The CDR3 extends over 16 amino acids. Germline CDR1 is MNHNS and CDR2 is SASEGT. J was trimmed by 0 bases and V by 6 bases; bases with no gene match: 10. DNA of the CDR3: TGTGCCAGCAGAAGGACAGGAAGTGGGGCTAACTATGGCTACACCTTC. Protein product: CASRRTGSGANYGYTF.

This sequence joins TRBV19 and TRBJ1-4; D unclear. The germline V and J ends were trimmed by 3 bases and 7 bases, with 9 bases remaining between them. Germline V gene lookup returns CDR1 LNHDA and CDR2 SQIVND (reference sequence). The CDR3 length is 13 residues. CDR3 loop: CASSIMGGEKLFF. CDR3 bases: TGTGCCAGTAGTATCATGGGAGGTGAAAAACTGTTTTTT.

The chain has TRBV7-3 and TRBJ2-5, with D perhaps TRBD2 (6 bases). This CDR3 is built from 13 residues. Trimming removed 2 bases from V and 2 bases from J, with 6 bases in between. Germline V gene data show CDR1 as SGHTA and CDR2 as FQGTGA. The CDR3 bases are TGTGCCAGCAGCTTAGGGGGGCAAGAGACCCAGTACTTC. Its translation is CASSLGGQETQYF.